This T cell receptor (beta chain) is drawn from a study of blood T cell repertoires in COVID-19. Study at large: Both acute and convalescent COVID-19 samples were obtained from the United States, Italy and Spain. PBMCs, B-cell-depleted T cells, or T cells provided the cDNA or gDNA that made up the material.

Per the original methods: From reference gene primer amplification, estimates of nucleated cell counts were derived. The data were produced by immunoSEQ multiplex PCR, yet TCRdb's version contains in-frame clones alone and is incomplete. The DNA gave D and trimming, while V, J and clone size come from that table. The sample lists some 220,000 clones, around 82% seen once, with 9.5% to 15% in the top ten. V was cut by 6 bases and J by 5 bases, with 16 bases left in between. The CDR3 has 14 amino acids. The germline gives CDR1 SGHTA, CDR2 FQGNSA. The TCR originated in a human donor in a cohort sampled during active COVID-19. The source material was peripheral blood. This rearrangement joins TRBV7-2 to TRBJ2-5, with D maybe TRBD2 (5 bases). The CDR3 spells CASRPMTSGETQYF. DNA for the CDR3: TGTGCCAGCAGACCAATGACCTCGGGGGAGACCCAGTACTTC.